The clone carrying this T cell receptor beta chain was recorded a few times. Its antigen is as yet unknown. This CDR3 contains 12 residues. Trimming removed 1 base from V and 7 bases from J, with 4 bases in between. From germline, CDR1 is LGHNA and CDR2 YNFKEQ. Via MiXCR, TCRdb re-called the RACE reads, giving one row per CDR3 protein. The sample records 110,000 to 150,000 distinct CDR3 sequences, 12% being singletons. This entry is derived from a study of human T cells and chemical hapten exposure. General study findings and limits: In the PT1 data, expanded TCR counts showed a positive correlation with patch test score.

Time point here: patch test 2, 6 weeks after DPC sensitization. Sample treatment: therapeutic diphenylcyclopropenone sensitization with weekly scalp DPC. Samples of blood were obtained prior to the application of each patch test. The sample was whole blood, taken in connection with sensitization to the hapten diphenylcyclopropenone (DPC). This TCR came from a woman in her 50s with alopecia areata. Some clones in this sample may be carry-over from other donors' samples. The chain employs TRBV4-2 and TRBJ2-2; D gene uncertain. The CDR3 coding sequence is TGTGCCAGCAGCCAAGGTAGCGGGGAGCTGTTTTTT. Protein sequence: CASSQGSGELFF.